The sequence of this T cell receptor beta chain was determined in a study of blood T cell repertoires in COVID-19. About the research overall: PBMCs, B-cell-depleted T cells, or T cells provided the cDNA or gDNA that made up the material.

The germline V gene has CDR1 PRHDT and CDR2 FYEKMQ (reference sequence). Trimming shortened V by 2 bases and J by 0 bases, and 10 bases separated the two germline ends. The CDR3 sequence is 15 residues long. In the original processing: Reference gene primer amplification in the assay estimated nucleated cell counts. Using immunoSEQ multiplex PCR, the repertoire was profiled, and TCRdb retains in-frame clones only, with some absent. For V, J and clone size, that table is used; D and trimming come from the DNA. The sample yields roughly 200,000 clones, about 88% seen once. This rearrangement joins TRBV13 to TRBJ1-2; D is unclear. The sequence was obtained from a man between 65 and 85 years old with acute or convalescent COVID-19. The sample was peripheral blood. CDR3: CASSLLGDPNYGYTF. The CDR3 nucleotides read TGTGCCAGCAGCTTATTGGGCGATCCTAACTATGGCTACACCTTC.